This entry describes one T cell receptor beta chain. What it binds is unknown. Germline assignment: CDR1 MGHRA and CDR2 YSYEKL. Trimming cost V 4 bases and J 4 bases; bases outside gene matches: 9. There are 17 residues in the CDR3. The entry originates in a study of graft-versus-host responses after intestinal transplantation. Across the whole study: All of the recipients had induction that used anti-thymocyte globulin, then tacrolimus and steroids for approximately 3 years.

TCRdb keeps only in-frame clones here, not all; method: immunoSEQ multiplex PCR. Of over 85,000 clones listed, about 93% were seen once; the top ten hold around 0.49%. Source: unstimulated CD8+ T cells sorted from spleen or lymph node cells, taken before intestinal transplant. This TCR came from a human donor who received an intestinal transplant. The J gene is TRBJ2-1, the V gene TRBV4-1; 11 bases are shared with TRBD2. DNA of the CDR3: TGCGCCAGCAGCCCTCGACCGGGACTAGCGGATTACAATGAGCAGTTCTTC. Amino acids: CASSPRPGLADYNEQFF.